The entry below gives a single T cell receptor (beta chain) sequence along with its context. The antigen is not known. This sample was taken from a study of shared clonotypes between healthy human individuals. The wider study: The donor group consisted of a couple of women and a few men, aged 18 to 49.

The germline V gene encodes CDR1 MGHRA and CDR2 YSYEKL. The V end was cut by 5 bases, the J end by 6 bases, with 22 bases between. The CDR3 loop spans 16 amino acids. Profiled with immunoSEQ multiplex PCR; TCRdb holds only in-frame clones, not every one. The profile shows approximately 180,000 clones, roughly 93% of them singletons. Notes on the study in general: Clonotype sharing across a few donors was observed for roughly 5% of naive CD4 clonotypes. Generally, estimated richness proved larger in naive subsets than it did in memory subsets.

The sample taken for sequencing was naive CD4+ T cells sorted from blood. Noted subset: CD45RA+ positively selected. This receptor was obtained from a woman in her 30s in good health. This chain links TRBV4-1 with TRBJ1-2; weak D call: TRBD1 (5 bases). As DNA, the CDR3 is TGCGCCAGCAGCTCCATATGGGTTCAGGGTCGTCATGGCTACACCTTC. Translation gives CASSSIWVQGRHGYTF.